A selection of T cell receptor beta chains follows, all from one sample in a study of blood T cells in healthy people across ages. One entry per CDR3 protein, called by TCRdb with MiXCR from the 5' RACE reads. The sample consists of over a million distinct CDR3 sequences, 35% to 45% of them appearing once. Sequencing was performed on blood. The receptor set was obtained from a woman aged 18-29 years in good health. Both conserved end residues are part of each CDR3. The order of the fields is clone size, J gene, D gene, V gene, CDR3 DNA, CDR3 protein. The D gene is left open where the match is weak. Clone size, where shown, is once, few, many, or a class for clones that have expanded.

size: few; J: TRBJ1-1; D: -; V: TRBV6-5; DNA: TGTGCCAGCAGTTACTCGGTGAGCGTGAACACTGAAGCTTTCTTT; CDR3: CASSYSVSVNTEAFF
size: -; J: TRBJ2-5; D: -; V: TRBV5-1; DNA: TGCGCCAGCAGCTTGGGATTAACCGGGACCAGGGAGACCCAGTACTTC; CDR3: CASSLGLTGTRETQYF
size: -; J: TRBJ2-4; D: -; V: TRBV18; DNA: TGTGCCAGCTCACCCGTAGGGCCTACCAATGAGCAGTACTTC; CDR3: CASSPVGPTNEQYF
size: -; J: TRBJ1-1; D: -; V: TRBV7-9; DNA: TGTGCCAGCGGTCCGGCCGGGCCCTCTGGGGCTTTCTTT; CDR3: CASGPAGPSGAFF
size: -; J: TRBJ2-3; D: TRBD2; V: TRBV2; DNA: TGTGCCAGCAGTGATCGGTGGCTAGCGGGGAGCACAGATACGCAGTATTTT; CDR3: CASSDRWLAGSTDTQYF
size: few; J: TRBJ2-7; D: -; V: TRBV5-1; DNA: TGCGCCAGCAGCTTGGAGTCGTCGGCCTACGAGCAGTACTTC; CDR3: CASSLESSAYEQYF
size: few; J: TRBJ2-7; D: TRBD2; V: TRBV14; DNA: TGTGCCAGCAGCTCAGCGGGGGTGGGTCACGAGCAGTACTTC; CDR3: CASSSAGVGHEQYF
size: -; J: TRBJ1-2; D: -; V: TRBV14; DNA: TGTGCCAGCAGCCATCGGACATGTCAGTTGAATGGCTACACCTTC; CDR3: CASSHRTCQLNGYTF
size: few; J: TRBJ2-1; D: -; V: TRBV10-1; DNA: TGCGCCAGCAGTGAGGGGGCTAGCCCTACATATGAGCAGTTCTTC; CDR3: CASSEGASPTYEQFF
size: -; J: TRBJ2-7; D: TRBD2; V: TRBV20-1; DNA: TGCAGTGCTAAAGGACTAGCGGGATTATACAATGAGCAGTACTTC; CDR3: CSAKGLAGLYNEQYF
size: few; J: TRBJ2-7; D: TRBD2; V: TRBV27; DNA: TGTGCCAGCAGTCCACTAGCGGGAGTTCAGGAGCAGTACTTC; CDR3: CASSPLAGVQEQYF
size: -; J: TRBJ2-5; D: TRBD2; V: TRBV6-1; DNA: TGTGCCAGCAGTTCTGAGCGGGGGGCCCGGCAGACCCAGTACTTC; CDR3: CASSSERGARQTQYF
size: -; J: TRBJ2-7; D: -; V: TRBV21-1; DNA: TGTGCCAGCAGCCCCCCCCGTAGCGGGCAGACCTGCGAGCAGTACTTC; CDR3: CASSPPRSGQTCEQYF
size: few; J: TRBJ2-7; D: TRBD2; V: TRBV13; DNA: TGTGCCAGCAGCCGAGTGGGCGGTAGCGGGAGGTCGTATGAGCAGTACTTC; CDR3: CASSRVGGSGRSYEQYF
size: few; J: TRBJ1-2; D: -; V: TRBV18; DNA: TGTGCCAGCTCACCCGTCGCAGGGTCTAACTATGGCTACACCTTC; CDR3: CASSPVAGSNYGYTF
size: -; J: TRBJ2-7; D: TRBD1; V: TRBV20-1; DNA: TGCAGTGCTGAATCAGGGGGCGCGGATCCTACCTACGAGCAGTACTTC; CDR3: CSAESGGADPTYEQYF
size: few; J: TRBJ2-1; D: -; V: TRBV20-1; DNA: TGCAGTGCTAGAGATCTAGCGAACTACAATGAGCAGTTCTTC; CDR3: CSARDLANYNEQFF
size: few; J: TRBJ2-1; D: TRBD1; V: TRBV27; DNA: TGTGCCAGCAGTCGACGACAGGGAGTTCCGAATGAGCAGTTCTTC; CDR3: CASSRRQGVPNEQFF
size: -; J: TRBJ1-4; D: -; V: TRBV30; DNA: TGTGCCTGGAGTCCGACAGCCGAAAGTACCAAACTGTTTTTT; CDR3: CAWSPTAESTKLFF
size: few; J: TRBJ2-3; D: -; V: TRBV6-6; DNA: TGTGCCAGCAGTTACTCGAAAGTTTTTGGGGATACGCAGTATTTT; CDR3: CASSYSKVFGDTQYF
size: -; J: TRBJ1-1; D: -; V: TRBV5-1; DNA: TGCGCCAGCAGGTTAAGGACTGAAGCTTTCTTT; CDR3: CASRLRTEAFF
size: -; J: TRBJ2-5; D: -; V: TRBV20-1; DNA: TGCAGTGCTAGACGGGGGACCAGTAGGGGCGAAGCGACCCAGTACTTC; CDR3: CSARRGTSRGEATQYF
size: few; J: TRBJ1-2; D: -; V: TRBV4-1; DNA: TGCGCCAGCAGCCGCCCGACGGTTAACTATGGCTACACCTTC; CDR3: CASSRPTVNYGYTF
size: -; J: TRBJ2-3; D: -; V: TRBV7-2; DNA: TGTGCCAGCAGCTCCCCGAATACGCAGTATTTT; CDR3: CASSSPNTQYF
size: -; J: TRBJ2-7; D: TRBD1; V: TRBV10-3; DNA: TGTGCCATCAGAGACCTAAGTGGCAGGGGGTACGAGCAGTACTTC; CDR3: CAIRDLSGRGYEQYF
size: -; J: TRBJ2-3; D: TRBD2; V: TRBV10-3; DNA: TGTGCCATCAGTGAGTCAGGAGCGGGGGGCCCAGATACGCAGTATTTT; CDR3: CAISESGAGGPDTQYF
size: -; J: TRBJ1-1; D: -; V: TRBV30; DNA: TGTGCCTGGGACAAAAGGAAGGACACTGAAGCTTTCTTT; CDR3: CAWDKRKDTEAFF
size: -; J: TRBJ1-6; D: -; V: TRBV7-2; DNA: TGTGCCAGCAGCTTACCCGTTGATTCACCCCTCCACTTT; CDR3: CASSLPVDSPLHF
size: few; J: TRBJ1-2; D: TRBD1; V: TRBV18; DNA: TGTGCCAGCTCACCACCGGGACAGGGGGCCAACTATGGCTACACCTTC; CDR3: CASSPPGQGANYGYTF
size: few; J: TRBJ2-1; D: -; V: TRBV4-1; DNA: TGCGCCAGCAGCAACAACCAGGGGAGTATAAACAATGAGCAGTTCTTC; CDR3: CASSNNQGSINNEQFF
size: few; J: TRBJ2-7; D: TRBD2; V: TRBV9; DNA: TGTGCCAGCAGCGTAACCGCTAGCGGGGGGGCCTACGAGCAGTACTTC; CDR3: CASSVTASGGAYEQYF
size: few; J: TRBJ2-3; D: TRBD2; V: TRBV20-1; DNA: TGCAGTGCTCCCACTAGCGGGAGGGGGGGCACGCAGTATTTT; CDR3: CSAPTSGRGGTQYF
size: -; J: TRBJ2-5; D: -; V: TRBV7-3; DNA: TGTGCCAGCAGCTTAACCCCAGGGGGGGGGGAGACCCAGTACTTC; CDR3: CASSLTPGGGETQYF
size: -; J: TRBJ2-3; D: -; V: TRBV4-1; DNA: TGCGCCGGCAGCCAAGATGTGGGGACTGCCCAAGATACGCAGTATTTT; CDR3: CAGSQDVGTAQDTQYF
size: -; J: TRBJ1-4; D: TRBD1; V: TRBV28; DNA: TGTGCCAGCAGGGGACAGGGAAAAGGAGACCTGTTTTTT; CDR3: CASRGQGKGDLFF
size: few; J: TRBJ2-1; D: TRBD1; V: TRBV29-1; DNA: TGCAGCACTACGGCCGGGACAGGGGTTCTTGAGCAGTTCTTC; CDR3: CSTTAGTGVLEQFF
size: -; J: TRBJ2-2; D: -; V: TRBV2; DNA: TGTGCCAGCATGTGGGGGGACATAAACACCGGGGAGCTGTTTTTT; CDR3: CASMWGDINTGELFF
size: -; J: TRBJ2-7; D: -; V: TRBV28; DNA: TGTGCCAGCAAGGTGGCCCCCTCCTACGAGCAGTACTTC; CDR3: CASKVAPSYEQYF
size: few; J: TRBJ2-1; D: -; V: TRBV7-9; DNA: TGTGCCAGCAGCTTAGTCGAGGCCCCTAGCGAGCAGTTCTTC; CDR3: CASSLVEAPSEQFF
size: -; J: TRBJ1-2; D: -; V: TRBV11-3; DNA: TGTGCCAGCAGCGTAGGGGGGTCGGATGGCTACACCTTC; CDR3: CASSVGGSDGYTF
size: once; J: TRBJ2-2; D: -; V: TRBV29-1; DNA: TGCAGCGTTGAACATGGGGAAGCCGGGGAGCTGTTTTTT; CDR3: CSVEHGEAGELFF
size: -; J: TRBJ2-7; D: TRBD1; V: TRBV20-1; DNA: TGCAGTGCTAGAGGCTACAGACAGGGGTACGAGCAGTACTTC; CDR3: CSARGYRQGYEQYF
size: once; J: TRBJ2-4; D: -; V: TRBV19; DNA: TGTGCCAGTAGTATAACAGGGCCAAACATTCAGTACTTC; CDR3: CASSITGPNIQYF
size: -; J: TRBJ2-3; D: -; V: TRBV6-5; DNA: TGTGCCAGCGCCGCCGGGGGAGAAACGCAGTATTTT; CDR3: CASAAGGETQYF
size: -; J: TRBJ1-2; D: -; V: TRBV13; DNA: TGTGCCAGCAGCGTGGACAGTTCGGAGGGCTACACCTTC; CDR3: CASSVDSSEGYTF
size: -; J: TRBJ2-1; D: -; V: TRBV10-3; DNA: TGTGCCATCAGTGAGGGCAGGGTTCATGAGCAGTTCTTC; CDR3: CAISEGRVHEQFF
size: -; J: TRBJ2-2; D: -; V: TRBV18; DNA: TGTGCCAGCTCACCACCAAGGGCCGGGGAGCTGTTTTTT; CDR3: CASSPPRAGELFF
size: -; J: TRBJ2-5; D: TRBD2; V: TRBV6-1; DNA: TGTGCCAGCAGCCCTGGTGGGCTAGCGGGAGGTTCAGGGGAGACCCAGTACTTC; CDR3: CASSPGGLAGGSGETQYF
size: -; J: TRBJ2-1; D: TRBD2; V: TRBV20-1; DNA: TGCAGTGCTAGGGGACTAGCGGGGGGGATCTACAATGAGCAGTTCTTC; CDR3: CSARGLAGGIYNEQFF
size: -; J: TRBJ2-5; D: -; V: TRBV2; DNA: TGTGCCAGCAGTGTGGACTTGGTGGAGACCCAGTACTTC; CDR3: CASSVDLVETQYF
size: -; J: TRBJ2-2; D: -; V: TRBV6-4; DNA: TGTGCCAGCAGCCAATCTAGCGATGCCGGGGAGCTGTTTTTT; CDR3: CASSQSSDAGELFF
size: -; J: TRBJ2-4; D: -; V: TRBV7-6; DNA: TGTGCCAGCAGCCAACCCGCAGGGTCGGGCAAAAACATTCAGTACTTC; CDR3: CASSQPAGSGKNIQYF
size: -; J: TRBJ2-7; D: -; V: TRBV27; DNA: TGTGCCAGCTCCCCCCCCTCGAGGGAGCAGTACTTC; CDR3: CASSPPSREQYF
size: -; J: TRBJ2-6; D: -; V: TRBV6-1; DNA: TGTGCCAGCAGTGATCGGAGGTCTGGGGCCAACGTCCTGACTTTC; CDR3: CASSDRRSGANVLTF
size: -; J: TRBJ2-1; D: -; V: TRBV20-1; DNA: TGCAGTGCTAGAGCTCAGGGCTTCGCGGGACCCTACAATGGGCAGTTCTTC; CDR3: CSARAQGFAGPYNGQFF